The 27 T cell receptor beta chains in this list originate from one sample, sequenced in a study of cytomegalovirus exposure and HLA in healthy donors (dated 2017 in TCRdb). Library preparation employed the immunoSEQ multiplex PCR assay. The multiplex PCR relied on a mix of 60 forward primers for TCR Vbeta segments and 13 reverse primers for TCR Jbeta segments. TCRdb provides this immuneACCESS table in a form limited to in-frame rearrangements. Some clones are lacking; in checked studies, under half of them reflect an unresolved V gene, and why the rest are absent is not known. The sample data list tens of thousands of clones, and about 77% of these were observed just once. The ten biggest clones cover under 8% of the sample. The source material was PBMCs. The receptor set was obtained from a man aged 25-45 years in good health and CMV-seropositive.

The rearrangement joins TRBV28 to TRBJ1-2, with 8 bases that match TRBD1. V lost 5 bases and J lost 2; bases outside the gene matches: 13. The V gene's germline CDR1 is MDHEN and CDR2 SYDVKM. This CDR3 has 17 residues. The DNA for the CDR3 is TGTGCCAGCAGTACGGGACAGGAAGATACATTCAACTATGGCTACACCTTC. Amino acid sequence: CASSTGQEDTFNYGYTF.

The sample holds one count of this clone. The chain couples TRBV6-5 to TRBJ1-1; D is perhaps TRBD1 (5 bases). Germline V gene lookup returns CDR1 MNHEY and CDR2 SVGAGI. Trimming left V 5 bases short and J 7 bases short, with 14 bases between. The CDR3 consists of 13 residues. The CDR3: CASSTYAGGEAFF. Written as DNA, the CDR3 is TGTGCCAGCAGTACGTACGCGGGGGGTGAAGCTTTCTTT.

The V and J genes are TRBV6-5 and TRBJ2-3, with a possible D match to TRBD2 (6 bases). This CDR3 has 15 residues. V gave up 6 bases and J gave up 4 bases, with 17 bases separating them. Germline assignment: CDR1 MNHEY and CDR2 SVGAGI. The DNA of the CDR3 is TGTGCCAGCAGCCCCGCGGGACGAGCACCAGATACGCAGTATTTT. This gives the protein CASSPAGRAPDTQYF.

The chain carries TRBV5-1 and TRBJ2-1, with TRBD2 matching 11 bases. Germline assignment: CDR1 SGHRS and CDR2 YFSETQ. Trimming removed 0 bases from V and 4 bases from J; junction bases left unmatched: 0. This CDR3 has 15 amino acids. CDR3 region: CASSLASGGYNEQFF. CDR3 DNA: TGCGCCAGCAGCTTGGCTAGCGGGGGGTACAATGAGCAGTTCTTC.

This clone was observed a handful of times. This sequence joins TRBV5-6 and TRBJ1-4; D possibly corresponds to TRBD1 (6 bases). Trimming removed 5 bases at V and 13 bases at J, with 15 bases between. CDR1 SGHDT and CDR2 YYEEEE come from the germline V gene. The CDR3 loop spans 12 amino acids. The CDR3 DNA reads as TGTGCCAGCAGTCGGACAGCTCAAAGACTGTTTTTT. Protein sequence: CASSRTAQRLFF.

The rearrangement links TRBV5-4 to TRBJ2-7; D might be TRBD1 (6 bases). This CDR3 comprises 13 residues. Germline V gene sequence: CDR1 SGHNT, CDR2 YYREEE (reference sequence). V was pared by 0 bases and J by 5 bases, with 9 bases between. In DNA, the CDR3 is TGTGCCAGCAGCTTGGTATCAGGGGACGAGCAGTACTTC. It codes for CASSLVSGDEQYF.

The chain carries TRBV28 and TRBJ1-5, with D unclear. CDR1 and CDR2 from the germline V gene are MDHEN and SYDVKM. The CDR3 length is 16 residues. Trimming took 5 bases from V and 0 from J, leaving 14 bases between them. Here the CDR3 reads CASSLKNRYSNQPQHF. The CDR3 DNA reads as TGTGCCAGCAGTCTCAAAAACAGATATAGCAATCAGCCCCAGCATTTT.

This clone was detected only a few times. The chain has TRBV4-3 and TRBJ1-2; D is unclear. The CDR3 is 13 amino acids. Trimming removed 5 bases from V and 5 bases from J, with 12 bases in between. Per the germline V gene, CDR1 is LGHNA and CDR2 is YSLEER. CDR3 sequence (DNA): TGCGCCAGCAGCGCAAGAACAGATTATGGCTACACCTTC. This gives the protein CASSARTDYGYTF.

Comment on this clone: The same CDR3 is also encoded by other DNA sequences in this sample. J is TRBJ1-1 and V is TRBV30; weak D call: TRBD1 (5 bases). Germline CDR1 and CDR2: GTSNPN and SVGIG (reference sequence). CDR3 length: 17 amino acids. Trimming left V 4 bases short and J 0 bases short, with 21 bases between. In DNA form, the CDR3 reads TGTGCCTGGACCAGGAGGGGCAGAAATTTTATGAACACTGAAGCTTTCTTT. Translated, it gives CAWTRRGRNFMNTEAFF.

J is TRBJ2-3 and V is TRBV9; maybe TRBD2 (7 bases). The germline gives CDR1 SGDLS, CDR2 YYNGEE. This CDR3 comprises 15 residues. V was cut by 0 bases and J by 4 bases, with 12 bases left in between. For the CDR3, the DNA is TGTGCCAGCAGCGTAGAGAGGGGGGGCGCAGATACGCAGTATTTT. This sequence encodes CASSVERGGADTQYF.

V and J are TRBV7-9 and TRBJ1-5, with 9 bases lining up with TRBD1. The CDR3 is made up of 18 amino acids. The V gene's germline CDR1 is SEHNR and CDR2 FQNEAQ (reference sequence). Losses at the gene ends were 5 bases for V and 2 bases for J; bases not matched to a gene: 13. CDR3 residues: CASSQTGGGNYGNQPQHF. CDR3 coding DNA: TGTGCCAGCAGCCAGACAGGGGGTGGCAACTATGGCAATCAGCCCCAGCATTTT. The whole variable domain, remainder taken from reference TRBV7-9 and TRBJ1-5, is DTGVSQNPRHKITKRGQNVTFRCDPISEHNRLYWYRQTLGQGPEFLTYFQNEAQLEKSRLLSDRFSAERPKGSFSTLEIQRTEQGDSAMYLCASSQTGGGNYGNQPQHFGDGTRLSIL.

The genes are TRBV10-1 and TRBJ2-1, with 11 bases matching TRBD1. CDR1 is WNHNN and CDR2 is SYGVQD in the germline V gene (reference sequence). The CDR3 has 15 residues. The J segment lost 9 bases and the V segment lost 2 bases, leaving 6 bases of the junction unmatched. As DNA, the CDR3 is TGCGCCAGCAGTGAGCGGGACAGGGGGTCCGTTGAGCAGTTCTTC. Translated, it gives CASSERDRGSVEQFF.

This chain joins TRBV10-3 and TRBJ1-5; maybe TRBD1 (6 bases). The CDR3 is made up of 14 amino acids. The V end lost 0 bases, the J end lost 5 bases, and 8 bases lay between the germline ends. The germline V gene has CDR1 ENHRY and CDR2 SYGVKD. CDR3 nucleotides: TGTGCCATCAGTGAGTCGGGGGCCCATCAGCCCCAGCATTTT. Amino acid sequence: CAISESGAHQPQHF.

This clone has just a few counts. This rearrangement joins TRBV7-2 to TRBJ1-1, with 7 nucleotides matching TRBD1. V lost 4 bases and J lost 3; bases outside the gene matches: 8. Germline assignment: CDR1 SGHTA and CDR2 FQGNSA. There are 15 residues in the CDR3. The CDR3 is CASSSVPGQYTEAFF. The CDR3 DNA reads TGTGCCAGCAGCTCTGTCCCGGGACAGTACACTGAAGCTTTCTTT. Filled out from reference TRBV7-2 and TRBJ1-1, the complete variable domain reads GAGVSQSPSNKVTEKGKDVELRCDPISGHTALYWYRQSLGQGLEFLIYFQGNSAPDKSGLPSDRFSAERTGGSVSTLTIQRTQQEDSAVYLCASSSVPGQYTEAFFGQGTRLTVV.

The chain links TRBV5-1 to TRBJ2-7; 7 nucleotides line up with TRBD1. V gave up 4 bases and J gave up 0 bases; unmatched junction bases: 13. The CDR3 length is 17 residues. CDR1 SGHRS and CDR2 YFSETQ come from the germline V gene. The chain's CDR3 is CASSAGGGTDSSYEQYF. CDR3 bases: TGCGCCAGCAGCGCTGGGGGTGGGACAGACAGCTCCTACGAGCAGTACTTC.

This rearrangement joins TRBV7-9 to TRBJ1-3, with TRBD1 as a possible D gene (5 bases). Trimming removed 5 bases at V and 4 bases at J, with 18 bases between. The length of the CDR3 is 16 residues. Germline values: CDR1 SEHNR, CDR2 FQNEAQ (reference sequence). CDR3 sequence (DNA): TGTGCCAGCAGCGCAAAGACAGATAGTTTAGGAAACACCATATATTTT. Its protein product is CASSAKTDSLGNTIYF.

The rearrangement uses TRBV15 and TRBJ1-1, with 9 bases lining up with TRBD1. Per germline, CDR1 LNHNV and CDR2 YYDKDF (reference sequence). V was pared by 0 bases and J by 5 bases, with 4 bases of the junction left unmatched. The CDR3 has 15 amino acids. In nucleotides, the CDR3 is TGTGCCACCAGCAGAGATTCGACAGGGGGTACTGAAGCTTTCTTT. Amino acids: CATSRDSTGGTEAFF.

The chain recombines TRBV4-3 with TRBJ2-3; D gene ambiguous. Trimming stripped 1 base from V and 1 base from J, with 9 bases between. The CDR3 consists of 15 residues. Germline V gene sequence: CDR1 LGHNA, CDR2 YSLEER. The CDR3 sequence is CASSQVSSGTDTQYF. The CDR3 coding sequence is TGCGCCAGCAGCCAAGTTTCCTCGGGCACAGATACGCAGTATTTT.

The V call is TRBV28, the J call TRBJ2-7; no firm D call. Trimming stripped 6 bases from V and 4 bases from J, with 7 bases between. From germline, CDR1 is MDHEN and CDR2 SYDVKM. The CDR3 spans 11 residues. CDR3 protein: CASSLQYEQYF. In DNA, the CDR3 is TGTGCCAGCAGCCTTCAGTACGAGCAGTACTTC.

The chain uses TRBV27 and TRBJ1-2; a weak D match, TRBD1 (5 bases). V gave up 6 bases and J gave up 2 bases, with 16 bases separating them. This CDR3 region has 15 residues. From germline, CDR1 is MNHEY and CDR2 SMNVEV (reference sequence). The DNA of the CDR3 is TGTGCCAGCAGACCCCAGACAGTCTCGAACTATGGCTACACCTTC. This encodes CASRPQTVSNYGYTF.

The chain joins TRBV4-3 to TRBJ2-2, with TRBD2 as a possible D gene (6 bases). Germline CDR1 and CDR2: LGHNA and YSLEER. This CDR3 is built from 16 residues. Deletions cut 0 bases from V and 0 bases from J, with 8 bases between. The CDR3 bases are TGCGCCAGCAGCCAAGAGGGGGGACCGAACACCGGGGAGCTGTTTTTT. Amino acid sequence: CASSQEGGPNTGELFF.

The genes are TRBV2 and TRBJ1-1, with D possibly matching TRBD1 (6 bases). Deletions cut 3 bases from V and 14 bases from J, with 13 bases between. Germline CDR1 and CDR2: SNHLY and FYNNEI. CDR3 length equals 11 residues. CDR3 sequence reads: CASSDRGRGFF. In DNA form, the CDR3 reads TGTGCCAGCAGTGACAGGGGTCGGGGCTTCTTT.

The V call is TRBV5-1, the J call TRBJ2-1, with 8 bases matching TRBD2. There are 16 residues in the CDR3. Germline CDR1 and CDR2: SGHRS and YFSETQ. With V trimmed by 4 bases and J by 8 bases, 14 bases remained unmatched. The CDR3 bases are TGCGCCAGCAGCCGTCAAGGGACTAGGGCGGGCGATGAGCAGTTCTTC. As protein: CASSRQGTRAGDEQFF.

This chain links TRBV29-1 with TRBJ2-3, with D possibly matching TRBD2 (7 bases). The germline V gene encodes CDR1 SQVTM and CDR2 ANQGSEA. This CDR3 spans 14 amino acids. V was trimmed by 5 bases and J by 0 bases, leaving 12 bases between them. The CDR3 spells CSVTGRGSTDTQYF. The CDR3 DNA is TGCAGCGTTACAGGGAGGGGCAGCACAGATACGCAGTATTTT.

The gene calls are TRBV20-1 and TRBJ2-5; no definite D call. The CDR3 consists of 11 residues. Germline assignment: CDR1 DFQATT and CDR2 SNEGSKA (reference sequence). Trimming removed 6 bases from V and 1 base from J, with 6 bases in between. The CDR3 DNA is TGCAGTGCGCACAGCCAAGAGACCCAGTACTTC. This encodes CSAHSQETQYF.

The chain is built from TRBV19 and TRBJ1-1; TRBD1 matches 7 bases. Germline CDR1 reads LNHDA; CDR2 reads SQIVND (reference sequence). V lost 0 bases and J lost 3; bases outside the gene matches: 10. The CDR3 is made up of 17 amino acids. The CDR3 coding sequence is TGTGCCAGTAGTATAGACCAGACAGGGTGGCGGCACACTGAAGCTTTCTTT. Translated: CASSIDQTGWRHTEAFF.

The chain couples TRBV10-2 to TRBJ2-5; a possible D gene is TRBD2 (5 bases). Trimming removed 6 bases from V and 5 bases from J, with 10 bases in between. There are 12 residues in the CDR3. Germline loops: CDR1 WSHSY, CDR2 SAAADI. In nucleotides, the CDR3 is TGCGCCAGCAGCTTTGGACTGGAGACCCAGTACTTC. This translates into CASSFGLETQYF.